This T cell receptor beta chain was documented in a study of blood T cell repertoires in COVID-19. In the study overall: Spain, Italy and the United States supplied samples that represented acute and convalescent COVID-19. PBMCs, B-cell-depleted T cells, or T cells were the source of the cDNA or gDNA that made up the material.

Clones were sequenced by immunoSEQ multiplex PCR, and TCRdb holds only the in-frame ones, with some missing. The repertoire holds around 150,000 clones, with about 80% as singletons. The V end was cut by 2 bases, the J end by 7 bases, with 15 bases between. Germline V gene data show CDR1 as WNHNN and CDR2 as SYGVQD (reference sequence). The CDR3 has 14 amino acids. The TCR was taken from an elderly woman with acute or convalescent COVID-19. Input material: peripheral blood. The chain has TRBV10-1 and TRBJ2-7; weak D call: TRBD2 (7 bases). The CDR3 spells CASSEGGAVGEQYF. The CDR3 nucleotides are TGCGCCAGCAGTGAGGGGGGGGCGGTCGGGGAGCAGTACTTC.